The 2 T cell receptor beta chains presented below share a single source sample, sequenced in a study of blood T cell repertoires in COVID-19. Data came from immunoSEQ multiplex PCR; TCRdb stores just in-frame clones and leaves some out. The table shows 160,000 or so clones, with about 92% occurring only once. The sample taken for sequencing was peripheral blood. The receptors shown here come from a woman aged 60 to 75 with COVID-19, enrolled during active disease.

This clone was observed a single time. This chain joins TRBV3-1 (or the pseudogene TRBV3-2) and TRBJ2-7; the match to TRBD2 covers 14 bases. Germline V gene lookup returns CDR1 LGHDT and CDR2 YNNKEL (reference sequence). The CDR3 covers 17 residues. Trimming removed 4 bases from V and 2 bases from J; junction bases left unmatched: 7. The CDR3 coding sequence is TGTGCCAGCAGCCCTCGACTAGCGGGGGGGAGTGCCTACGAGCAGTACTTC. Its protein is CASSPRLAGGSAYEQYF.

This chain links TRBV19 with TRBJ1-3; tentative D call: TRBD1 (6 bases). The CDR3 is 15 amino acids. The germline gives CDR1 LNHDA, CDR2 SQIVND (reference sequence). Between the trimmed V and J ends, which lost 6 bases and 4 bases, there was a span of 16 bases. The CDR3 sequence: CASREGVLIGNTIYF. The CDR3 DNA is TGTGCCAGTAGAGAGGGGGTTCTTATAGGAAACACCATATATTTT.